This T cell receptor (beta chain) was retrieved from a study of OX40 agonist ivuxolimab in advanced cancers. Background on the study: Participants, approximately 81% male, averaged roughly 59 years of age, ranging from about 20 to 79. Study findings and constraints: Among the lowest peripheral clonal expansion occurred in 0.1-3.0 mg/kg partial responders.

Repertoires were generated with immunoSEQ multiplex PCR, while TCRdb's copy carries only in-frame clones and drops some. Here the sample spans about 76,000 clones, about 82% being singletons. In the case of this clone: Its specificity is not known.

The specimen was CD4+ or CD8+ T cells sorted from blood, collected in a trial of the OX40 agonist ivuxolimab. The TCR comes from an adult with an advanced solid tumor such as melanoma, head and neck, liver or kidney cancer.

The DNA of the CDR3 is TGTGCCAGCACTTCAACGAGGGGAAGCGGAGATACGCAGTATTTT. The encoded protein is CASTSTRGSGDTQYF. The rearrangement joins TRBV6-5 to TRBJ2-3; TRBD1 or TRBD2 may be the D gene (5 bases each). The length of the CDR3 is 15 residues. Germline V gene data show CDR1 as MNHEY and CDR2 as SVGAGI. Trimming removed 7 bases from V and 5 bases from J, with 19 bases in between.